This entry features one T cell receptor beta chain sequence. Unique molecular identifiers were built into the TCRbeta library. Each CDR3 protein gets one entry after TCRdb re-called the PCR reads with MiXCR. In the table there are 350,000 to 450,000 distinct CDR3 sequences, about 20% of which are singletons. This specimen belongs to a study of T-cell reconstitution after alpha-beta-depleted transplantation in children. This TCR was recovered from a human donor who donated a stem cell graft to a child with acute myeloid leukemia. The sequencing here drew on PBMCs from the stem cell graft donor, taken from the stem cell graft.

This chain's CDR3 is CSAADRGQTEAFF. In DNA, the CDR3 is TGCAGCGCCGCGGACAGGGGGCAAACTGAAGCTTTCTTT. This sequence joins TRBV29-1 and TRBJ1-1; 11 nucleotides line up with TRBD1. The germline CDR1 and CDR2 sequences are SQVTM and ANQGSEA. The length of the CDR3 is 13 residues. With 7 bases clipped from V and 5 bases from J, the junction kept 6 bases outside the gene matches.